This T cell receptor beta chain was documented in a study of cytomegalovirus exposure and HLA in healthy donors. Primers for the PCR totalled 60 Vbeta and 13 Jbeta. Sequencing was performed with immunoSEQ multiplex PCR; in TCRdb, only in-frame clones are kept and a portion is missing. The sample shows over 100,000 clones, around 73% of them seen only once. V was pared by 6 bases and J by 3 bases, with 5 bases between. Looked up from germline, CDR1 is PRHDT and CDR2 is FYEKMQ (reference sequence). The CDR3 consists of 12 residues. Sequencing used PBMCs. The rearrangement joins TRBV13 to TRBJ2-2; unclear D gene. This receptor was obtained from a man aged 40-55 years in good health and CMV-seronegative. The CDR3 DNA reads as TGTGCCAGCAGATCTGACACCGGGGAGCTGTTTTTT. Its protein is CASRSDTGELFF.